This T cell receptor beta chain is drawn from a study of blood T cell repertoires in COVID-19. This table comes from immunoSEQ multiplex PCR, and its TCRdb copy is limited to in-frame clones, with some not included. The sample yields around 140,000 clones, approximately 79% seen once. Individuals drawn from 20 to 25 US areas were about 18 to 95 years old. In assigning cohorts, the study relied on participant-reported clinical history. The germline CDR1 and CDR2 sequences are SGHNT and YYREEE (reference sequence). The V and J ends lost 0 bases and 4 bases respectively, with 14 bases between them. The CDR3 has 16 residues.

Sequenced input: PBMCs or T cells enriched from blood (not recorded which). The chain is built from TRBV5-4 and TRBJ2-1, with D possibly being TRBD2 (6 bases). The receptor was isolated from a man aged 40-50 years with acute COVID-19. The CDR3 region is CASSLDNAGRYNEQFF. The CDR3 coding sequence is TGTGCCAGCAGCTTGGATAATGCGGGGCGGTACAATGAGCAGTTCTTC. The entire variable domain, with the rest obtained from reference TRBV5-4 and TRBJ2-1, is as follows: ETGVTQSPTHLIKTRGQQVTLRCSSQSGHNTVSWYQQALGQGPQFIFQYYREEENGRGNFPPRFSGLQFPNYSSELNVNALELDDSALYLCASSLDNAGRYNEQFFGPGTRLTVL.